A selection of T cell receptor beta chains follows, all from one sample in a study of T cell responses to AZD1222 COVID-19 vaccine. The protocol was immunoSEQ multiplex PCR, while the TCRdb copy is restricted to in-frame clones and leaves out a portion. The table shows around 140,000 clones, with around nine tenths occurring only once. This specimen was peripheral blood, taken on day 0 of AZD1222 vaccination. The source of these receptors is an adult in good health. Both conserved end residues are part of each CDR3. Each record gives: CDR3 protein, J gene, V gene.

CDR3 protein: CASSYAAWLQGEQFF; J gene: TRBJ2-1; V gene: TRBV6-6
CDR3 protein: CASRRGESQPQHF; J gene: TRBJ1-5; V gene: TRBV6-6
CDR3 protein: CASSQPGHPTGELFF; J gene: TRBJ2-2; V gene: TRBV4-1
CDR3 protein: CASTPSGNTIYF; J gene: TRBJ1-3; V gene: TRBV12-3/TRBV12-4
CDR3 protein: CASSDSKSGNTIYF; J gene: TRBJ1-3; V gene: TRBV27
CDR3 protein: CAISDSSNQPQHF; J gene: TRBJ1-5; V gene: TRBV10-3
CDR3 protein: CASSHGGGEFF; J gene: TRBJ2-1; V gene: TRBV12-3/TRBV12-4
CDR3 protein: CSVEAQGARDGYTF; J gene: TRBJ1-2; V gene: TRBV29-1
CDR3 protein: CASSPPWTEETQYF; J gene: TRBJ2-5; V gene: TRBV5-8
CDR3 protein: CASRQSLAASSYNEQFF; J gene: TRBJ2-1; V gene: TRBV28
CDR3 protein: CSFPGREETQYF; J gene: TRBJ2-5; V gene: TRBV29-1
CDR3 protein: CAWSVGTIYGYTF; J gene: TRBJ1-2; V gene: TRBV30
CDR3 protein: CAWNERGSSYEQYF; J gene: TRBJ2-7; V gene: TRBV30
CDR3 protein: CASSHREAFF; J gene: TRBJ1-1; V gene: TRBV28
CDR3 protein: CASSLIAGGTYNEQFF; J gene: TRBJ2-1; V gene: TRBV7-3
CDR3 protein: CAWNTGTRANNEKLFF; J gene: TRBJ1-4; V gene: TRBV30
CDR3 protein: CASSIRQGEGYTF; J gene: TRBJ1-2; V gene: TRBV7-3
CDR3 protein: CASSLIKGQSTEAFF; J gene: TRBJ1-1; V gene: TRBV28
CDR3 protein: CASSLTGDYEQYF; J gene: TRBJ2-7; V gene: TRBV7-2
CDR3 protein: CASSRKDIYEQYF; J gene: TRBJ2-7; V gene: TRBV5-6
CDR3 protein: CASSLDSLHEQYF; J gene: TRBJ2-7; V gene: TRBV11-3
CDR3 protein: CASKARIGRGLLQPQHF; J gene: TRBJ1-5; V gene: TRBV19
CDR3 protein: CASSQGSFNYGYTF; J gene: TRBJ1-2; V gene: TRBV14
CDR3 protein: CASSLEFNRGYYGYTF; J gene: TRBJ1-2; V gene: TRBV7-9
CDR3 protein: CAISLRTGLNTEAFF; J gene: TRBJ1-1; V gene: TRBV10-3
CDR3 protein: CASSVGPGLEVDTQYF; J gene: TRBJ2-3; V gene: TRBV9
CDR3 protein: CASSESYRDRDEQFF; J gene: TRBJ2-1; V gene: TRBV25-1
CDR3 protein: CAISERATPQATGELFF; J gene: TRBJ2-2; V gene: TRBV10-3
CDR3 protein: CASRPRDASGNTIYF; J gene: TRBJ1-3; V gene: TRBV9
CDR3 protein: CASSLGTRYEAFF; J gene: TRBJ1-1; V gene: TRBV28
CDR3 protein: CASKPQGLETQYF; J gene: TRBJ2-5; V gene: TRBV4-1
CDR3 protein: CASSVQGGLADTQYF; J gene: TRBJ2-3; V gene: TRBV2
CDR3 protein: CASSFDRGQVTGELFF; J gene: TRBJ2-2; V gene: TRBV11-1
CDR3 protein: CASSQVQGAYGYTF; J gene: TRBJ1-2; V gene: TRBV14
CDR3 protein: CASSNGSSRGNTIYF; J gene: TRBJ1-3; V gene: TRBV21-1
CDR3 protein: CASSHLDRGGNTEAFF; J gene: TRBJ1-1; V gene: TRBV14
CDR3 protein: CASSQGKRGRSGANVLTF; J gene: TRBJ2-6; V gene: TRBV3-1/TRBV3-2
CDR3 protein: CASSLPGFGVSGNIQYF; J gene: TRBJ2-4; V gene: TRBV28
CDR3 protein: CAWTGGPTDTQYF; J gene: TRBJ2-3; V gene: TRBV30